The entry below gives a single T cell receptor beta chain sequence along with its context. Its target is unknown. These data are taken from a study of CD8+CD57+ T cells in acquired aplastic anemia. Overall study: Roughly 3.2 ug was the average amount of DNA from sorted CD4+ and CD8+ cells. Study conclusions and caveats: Patients and controls turned out to have 25 to 30 CD8+ CDR3 sequences in common. For CD8+ Simpson's diversity, patients and controls showed no significant difference.

TCR beta VDJ and CDR3 profiling used genomic DNA as template. Each CDR3 protein gets one entry after TCRdb re-called the reads with MiXCR. The data contain over 200,000 distinct CDR3 sequences, approximately 60% of them singletons. Sequencing was performed on sorted CD4+, CD8+, or CD8+CD57+ T cells (not recorded which) from PBMCs. The receptor was derived from a human donor in good health.

CDR3 amino acids: CASSLDETGGGGYTF. The CDR3, as DNA: TGTGCCAGCAGCTTAGACGAGACAGGGGGAGGCGGCTACACCTTC. This rearrangement joins TRBV7-6 to TRBJ1-2, with TRBD1 matching over 9 bases. The CDR3 is made up of 15 amino acids. CDR1 is SGHVS and CDR2 is FNYEAQ in the germline V gene. V lost 1 base, J lost 8 bases, and 8 bases stayed unmatched.